Below, 11 T cell receptor beta chains from the same sample are listed, as sequenced in a study of cytomegalovirus exposure and HLA in healthy donors. The primer mix had 60 Vbeta and 13 Jbeta primers. Generated by immunoSEQ multiplex PCR, the TCRdb table keeps only in-frame clones and is missing some. The sample has around 51,000 clones, and its top ten clones hold 25% to 30%. The sequenced sample was PBMCs. The source is a man aged 35-49 years in good health and CMV-seropositive.

The CDR3 bases are TGTGCCAGCAGCGCGGACTTTTACAATGAGCAGTTCTTC. It codes for CASSADFYNEQFF. The J gene is TRBJ2-1, the V gene TRBV9, with D possibly matching TRBD2 (5 bases). V lost 3 bases and J lost 4, with 8 bases in between. The CDR3 is 13 residues long. In germline, CDR1 is SGDLS, CDR2 YYNGEE.

This chain connects TRBV4-2 to TRBJ2-7; D remains unclear. Germline V gives CDR1 LGHNA, CDR2 YNFKEQ. The V end was cut by 1 base, the J end by 2 bases, with 12 bases between. The CDR3 is made up of 15 amino acids. The CDR3 is CASSQVGLSAYEQYF. CDR3 coding DNA: TGTGCCAGCAGCCAAGTAGGCTTAAGCGCCTACGAGCAGTACTTC.

With respect to this clone: One junction end disagrees with the germline gene, perhaps due to a read error. This rearrangement joins TRBV30 to TRBJ2-1, with 9 bases lining up with TRBD2. The CDR3 covers 15 residues. Germline assignment: CDR1 GTSNPN and CDR2 SVGIG (reference sequence). The CDR3 reads CAGSVGAGGRREQFF. The CDR3 DNA reads as TGTGCCGGGAGTGTTGGGGCGGGGGGGCGGCGTGAGCAGTTCTTC.

The chain has TRBV18 and TRBJ1-6, with a weak D call TRBD1 (6 bases). CDR1 is KGHSH, CDR2 LQKENI, per germline. Trimming pared 5 bases from V and 6 bases from J, leaving 11 bases between. CDR3 length: 14 amino acids. The CDR3 DNA reads as TGTGCCAGCTCAAGGACAGAGTTTAATTCACCCCTCCACTTT. Residues: CASSRTEFNSPLHF.

The chain combines TRBV7-7 with TRBJ2-2; D may be TRBD2 (6 bases). The CDR3 has 16 amino acids. CDR1 and CDR2 (germline): SSHAT, FNYEAQ (reference sequence). Trimming cost V 2 bases and J 0 bases, with 10 bases left between them. In nucleotides, the CDR3 is TGTGCCAGCAGCTTAATGGCGGGGTCGAACACCGGGGAGCTGTTTTTT. Protein: CASSLMAGSNTGELFF.

This chain links TRBV29-1 with TRBJ2-1; 11 bases are shared with TRBD2. The CDR3 totals 18 residues. In germline, CDR1 is SQVTM, CDR2 ANQGSEA. The trim removed 0 bases at V and 7 bases at J, leaving 14 bases unmatched. The chain's CDR3 is CSVEDLTYTSGRQNEQFF. The CDR3 DNA is TGCAGCGTTGAAGATCTTACCTATACTAGCGGGAGACAAAATGAGCAGTTCTTC.

The chain employs TRBV4-3 and TRBJ2-1; 13 bases are a match to TRBD2. Unmatched junction bases numbered 4, after V lost 5 bases and J lost 9 bases. Per germline, CDR1 LGHNA and CDR2 YSLEER. The CDR3 has 14 residues. The CDR3 DNA reads TGCGCCAGCAGCTCGGGACTAGCGGGACCTGAGCAGTTCTTC. Its translation is CASSSGLAGPEQFF.

As to this clone: At one end the junction does not follow the germline gene, possibly because of a read error. CDR3 DNA sequence: TGTGCCAGCAGTTTAGGGGGGGAGAGGCAGCCCCAGAATTTT. It specifies CASSLGGERQPQNF. The chain links TRBV28 to TRBJ1-5, with a tentative D call TRBD1 (5 bases). Per the germline V gene, CDR1 is MDHEN and CDR2 is SYDVKM. This CDR3 comprises 14 residues.

CDR3 sequence reads: CASSAWRGYEQYF. CDR3 DNA: TGTGCCAGTAGTGCTTGGCGGGGCTACGAGCAGTACTTC. This chain links TRBV19 with TRBJ2-7, with D possibly matching TRBD2 (6 bases). Germline lookup yields CDR1 LNHDA and CDR2 SQIVND (reference sequence). The CDR3 runs 13 residues. Trimming shortened V by 5 bases and J by 3 bases, and 11 bases separated the two germline ends.

The chain combines TRBV5-4 with TRBJ2-7; TRBD1 agrees at 7 bases. In germline, CDR1 is SGHNT, CDR2 YYREEE (reference sequence). The CDR3 contains 15 residues. Trimming removed 0 bases from V and 2 bases from J; junction bases left unmatched: 5. The CDR3 spells CASSLDRGSPYEQYF. For the CDR3, the DNA is TGTGCCAGCAGCTTGGACAGGGGATCCCCCTACGAGCAGTACTTC.

The chain carries TRBV5-4 and TRBJ1-1; 9 positions agree with TRBD1. V shed 3 bases and J 5 bases; nucleotides not matched to a gene: 8. CDR1 SGHNT and CDR2 YYREEE come from the germline V gene (reference sequence). The length of the CDR3 is 15 residues. CDR3 bases: TGTGCCAGCAGCTACCGACAGGGGGTAAGGACTGAAGCTTTCTTT. Amino acid sequence: CASSYRQGVRTEAFF.